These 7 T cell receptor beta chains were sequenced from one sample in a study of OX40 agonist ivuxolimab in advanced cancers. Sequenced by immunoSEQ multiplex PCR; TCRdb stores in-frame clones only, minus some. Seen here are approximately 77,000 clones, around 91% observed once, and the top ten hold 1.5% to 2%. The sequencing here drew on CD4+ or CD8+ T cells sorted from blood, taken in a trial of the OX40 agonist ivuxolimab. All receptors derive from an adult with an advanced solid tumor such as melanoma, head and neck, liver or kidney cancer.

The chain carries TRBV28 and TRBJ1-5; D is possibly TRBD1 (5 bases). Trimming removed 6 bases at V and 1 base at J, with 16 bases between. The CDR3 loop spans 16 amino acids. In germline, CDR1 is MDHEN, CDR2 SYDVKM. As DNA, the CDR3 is TGTGCCAGCAGCCCCCCGGGACCAAGAAGCAATCAGCCCCAGCATTTT. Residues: CASSPPGPRSNQPQHF.

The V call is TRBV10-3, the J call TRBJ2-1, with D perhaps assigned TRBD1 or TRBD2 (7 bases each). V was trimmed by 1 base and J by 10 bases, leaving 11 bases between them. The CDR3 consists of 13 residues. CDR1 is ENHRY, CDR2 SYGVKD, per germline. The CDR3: CAISEWEGQEQFF. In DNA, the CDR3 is TGTGCCATCAGTGAGTGGGAGGGACAGGAGCAGTTCTTC.

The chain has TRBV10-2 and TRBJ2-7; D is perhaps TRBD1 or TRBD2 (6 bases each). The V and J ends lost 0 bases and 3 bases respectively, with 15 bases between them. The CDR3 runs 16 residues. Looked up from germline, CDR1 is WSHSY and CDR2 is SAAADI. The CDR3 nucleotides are TGCGCCAGCAGTGAGTCCGGGGGCAGGCGAGACTACGAGCAGTACTTC. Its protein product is CASSESGGRRDYEQYF.

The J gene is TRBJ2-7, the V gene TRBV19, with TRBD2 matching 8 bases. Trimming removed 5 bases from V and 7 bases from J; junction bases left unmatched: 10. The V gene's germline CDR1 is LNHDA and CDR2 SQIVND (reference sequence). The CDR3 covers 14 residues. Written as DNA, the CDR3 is TGTGCCAGTAGTCGGTCGGGGGGGAATGGAGAGCAGTACTTC. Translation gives CASSRSGGNGEQYF.

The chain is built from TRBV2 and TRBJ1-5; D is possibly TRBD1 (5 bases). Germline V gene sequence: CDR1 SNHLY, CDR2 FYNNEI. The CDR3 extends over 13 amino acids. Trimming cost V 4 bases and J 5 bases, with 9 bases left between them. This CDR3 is CASSGGGDQPQHF. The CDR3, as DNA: TGTGCCAGCAGTGGGGGAGGGGATCAGCCCCAGCATTTT.

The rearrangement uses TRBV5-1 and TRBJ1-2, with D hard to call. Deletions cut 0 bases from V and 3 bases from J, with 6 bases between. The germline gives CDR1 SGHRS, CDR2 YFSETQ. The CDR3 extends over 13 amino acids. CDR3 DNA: TGCGCCAGCAGCTTGGAGCCACACTATGGCTACACCTTC. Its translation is CASSLEPHYGYTF.

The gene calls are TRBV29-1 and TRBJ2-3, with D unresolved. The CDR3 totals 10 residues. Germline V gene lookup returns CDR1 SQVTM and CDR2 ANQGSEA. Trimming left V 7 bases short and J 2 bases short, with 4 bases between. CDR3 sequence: CSASTDTQYF. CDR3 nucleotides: TGCAGCGCTTCCACAGATACGCAGTATTTT.